The 32 T cell receptor beta chains below were found in one sample sequenced in a study of beta chain features in type 1 diabetes. General study points: Patients with Type 1 diabetes showed moderately but significantly shorter TCRB CDR3s in all four CD4+ subsets.

As every portion of the isolated RNA was reverse transcribed, the sequencing read expressed TCRB transcripts. Here immunoSEQ multiplex PCR was the method, and the copy in TCRdb shows in-frame clones only, minus some. The table has 640,000 or so clones, over 11% seen once; the top ten hold approximately 0.043%. The antigens for these receptors are not known. The material sequenced was naive CD4+ T cells from blood. The receptors come from a young man with type 1 diabetes.

The rearrangement links TRBV2 to TRBJ2-2; no definite D call. The germline V and J ends were trimmed by 7 bases and 2 bases, with 5 bases remaining between them. Looked up from germline, CDR1 is SNHLY and CDR2 is FYNNEI. This CDR3 has 12 amino acids. CDR3 region: CASTTNTGELFF. CDR3 nucleotides: TGTGCCAGCACCACTAACACCGGGGAGCTGTTTTTT.

This clone was observed a handful of times. The CDR3 region is CSVVGVGSNEKLFF. CDR3 nucleotide sequence: TGCAGCGTTGTCGGGGTGGGAAGTAATGAAAAACTGTTTTTT. The V and J genes are TRBV29-1 and TRBJ1-4; D is uncertain. Trimming left V 4 bases short and J 4 bases short, with 13 bases between. CDR3 length: 14 residues. Germline values: CDR1 SQVTM, CDR2 ANQGSEA.

The chain employs TRBV28 and TRBJ1-1; 7 bases are shared with TRBD1. Trimming took 6 bases from V and 3 from J; bases not matched to a gene: 7. CDR1 and CDR2 from the germline V gene are MDHEN and SYDVKM. CDR3 length equals 14 residues. The CDR3 spells CASSSTDRDTEAFF. In DNA form, the CDR3 reads TGTGCCAGCAGCTCCACCGACAGGGACACTGAAGCTTTCTTT.

This clone has just a few counts. Other nucleotide sequences in the sample specify the same CDR3. The chain couples TRBV30 to TRBJ2-7; D is possibly TRBD1 or TRBD2 (5 bases each). Trimming shortened V by 3 bases and J by 6 bases, and 9 bases separated the two germline ends. The CDR3 consists of 11 residues. The germline CDR1 and CDR2 sequences are GTSNPN and SVGIG (reference sequence). CDR3 DNA sequence: TGTGCCTGGAGCGGGACCTCCGAGCAGTACTTC. Residues: CAWSGTSEQYF.

The chain employs TRBV30 and TRBJ2-2; D is ambiguous. Between the trimmed V and J ends, which lost 0 bases and 0 bases, there was a span of 5 bases. The germline V gene has CDR1 GTSNPN and CDR2 SVGIG (reference sequence). The CDR3 length is 14 residues. The CDR3: CAWSVTANTGELFF. As DNA, the CDR3 is TGTGCCTGGAGTGTAACGGCGAACACCGGGGAGCTGTTTTTT.

The CDR3 here is CASSQSCQSSYSYNEQFF. The DNA for the CDR3 is TGCGCCAGCAGTCAATCGTGTCAGTCCAGCTACTCCTACAATGAGCAGTTCTTC. This rearrangement joins TRBV23-1 to TRBJ2-1; no clear D gene. TRBV23-1 is designated an ORF whose function remains uncertain. V lost 0 bases to trimming and J lost 0 bases, with 15 bases between them. The CDR3 has 18 amino acids.

V and J are TRBV7-2 and TRBJ1-5; D gene ambiguous. Germline CDR1 and CDR2: SGHTA and FQGNSA. The CDR3 consists of 13 residues. V shed 1 base and J shed 5 bases, with 6 bases lying between them. The CDR3 loop reads CASSLGPYQPQHF. The CDR3 bases are TGTGCCAGCAGCTTAGGCCCTTATCAGCCCCAGCATTTT.

The chain has TRBV10-3 and TRBJ1-1, with D possibly matching TRBD1 (6 bases). The germline V gene encodes CDR1 ENHRY and CDR2 SYGVKD. Between the trimmed V and J ends, which lost 2 bases and 0 bases, there was a span of 13 bases. CDR3 length: 16 residues. CDR3 sequence (DNA): TGTGCCATCAGTGAGGGACAGCTACTTATGAACACTGAAGCTTTCTTT. It encodes CAISEGQLLMNTEAFF.

The chain is built from TRBV18 and TRBJ1-5; D not resolved. Trimming removed 3 bases from V and 5 bases from J, with 8 bases in between. Germline lookup yields CDR1 KGHSH and CDR2 LQKENI. The CDR3 totals 13 residues. DNA of the CDR3: TGTGCCAGCTCACCGAGGACCGATCAGCCCCAGCATTTT. This translates into CASSPRTDQPQHF.

The chain carries TRBV6-1 and TRBJ2-1, with D tentatively TRBD1 (5 bases). The CDR3 is made up of 13 amino acids. Looked up from germline, CDR1 is MNHNS and CDR2 is SASEGT. Between the trimmed V and J ends, which lost 6 bases and 6 bases, there was a span of 12 bases. CDR3 protein: CASSYWTTNEQFF. In nucleotides, the CDR3 is TGTGCCAGCAGCTACTGGACAACCAATGAGCAGTTCTTC.

The sample holds a few counts of this clone. This sequence joins TRBV7-9 and TRBJ2-4, with a possible D match to TRBD2 (5 bases). CDR1 SEHNR and CDR2 FQNEAQ come from the germline V gene (reference sequence). The CDR3 has 14 amino acids. V dropped 4 bases and J dropped 1 base, with 8 bases sitting between them. CDR3 coding DNA: TGTGCCAGCAGCTCGGTAGCGGCCAAAAACATTCAGTACTTC. As protein: CASSSVAAKNIQYF.

There are a few counts of this clone. CDR3 amino acids: CASSQGTQYF. The CDR3 bases are TGTGCCAGCAGTCAGGGGACCCAGTACTTC. The chain couples TRBV28 to TRBJ2-5; TRBD1 is a possible D gene (5 bases). The germline V gene encodes CDR1 MDHEN and CDR2 SYDVKM. The V gene lost 5 bases and the J gene lost 7 bases, with 5 bases spanning the gap. The CDR3 is 10 amino acids.

There are a few counts of this clone. The V call is TRBV10-3, the J call TRBJ1-1; D is uncertain. Germline assignment: CDR1 ENHRY and CDR2 SYGVKD. V was clipped by 8 bases and J by 7 bases, with 14 bases between them. The CDR3 runs to 12 residues. The CDR3 DNA sequence: TGTGCCATCGTTAGTGGTTGGGGTGAAGCTTTCTTT. This codes for CAIVSGWGEAFF.

This clone was seen more than once but under ten times. The chain carries TRBV18 and TRBJ1-1; 8 bases are a match to TRBD1. Germline V gene sequence: CDR1 KGHSH, CDR2 LQKENI. The CDR3 length is 14 residues. The J segment lost 4 bases and the V segment lost 5 bases, leaving 6 bases of the junction unmatched. CDR3 region: CASSSGQVITEAFF. The DNA for the CDR3 is TGTGCCAGCTCATCGGGACAGGTTATCACTGAAGCTTTCTTT. The entire variable domain, with the rest obtained from reference TRBV18 and TRBJ1-1, is as follows: NAGVMQNPRHLVRRRGQEARLRCSPMKGHSHVYWYRQLPEEGLKFMVYLQKENIIDESGMPKERFSAEFPKEGPSILRIQQVVRGDSAAYFCASSSGQVITEAFFGQGTRLTVV.

The chain is built from TRBV7-9 and TRBJ1-5; D gene unclear. V dropped 2 bases and J dropped 3 bases, with 5 bases sitting between them. The CDR3 spans 13 residues. Germline loops: CDR1 SEHNR, CDR2 FQNEAQ (reference sequence). DNA of the CDR3: TGTGCCAGCAGCTTAAGGGTCAATCAGCCCCAGCATTTT. It encodes CASSLRVNQPQHF.

The chain links TRBV6-5 to TRBJ2-7; TRBD1 matches 10 bases. V lost 2 bases and J lost 3; bases outside the gene matches: 4. This CDR3 is 15 amino acids long. From germline, CDR1 is MNHEY and CDR2 SVGAGI. The CDR3 DNA follows: TGTGCCAGCAGTTACGGCGGACAGGGGGTCTACGAGCAGTACTTC. This gives the protein CASSYGGQGVYEQYF.

The rearrangement joins TRBV30 to TRBJ2-1, with D possibly TRBD2 on 6 matching bases. Trimming left V 0 bases short and J 14 bases short, with 17 bases between. CDR1 and CDR2 from the germline V gene are GTSNPN and SVGIG (reference sequence). The CDR3 loop spans 13 amino acids. The CDR3 protein is CAWSVAGSTNEFF. In DNA form, the CDR3 reads TGTGCCTGGAGTGTAGCCGGGAGTACAAATGAGTTCTTC.

The sample holds a few counts of this clone. The V gene is TRBV5-1, the J gene TRBJ2-2; D is uncertain. Germline CDR1 and CDR2: SGHRS and YFSETQ. This CDR3 is built from 13 residues. Trimming cost V 5 bases and J 5 bases, with 10 bases left between them. Here the CDR3 DNA reads TGCGCCAGCAGTTCGAGAGAGACCGGGGAGCTGTTTTTT. It is translated as CASSSRETGELFF.

The sample holds a few counts of this clone. This chain joins TRBV23-1 and TRBJ2-5; possibly TRBD1 for D (6 bases). TRBV23-1 is designated an ORF whose function remains uncertain. The CDR3 extends over 14 amino acids. V gave up 5 bases and J gave up 5 bases, with 15 bases separating them. The CDR3 region has the DNA TGCGCCAGCAGTATGGACAGAACCCGGGAGACCCAGTACTTC. Translated, it gives CASSMDRTRETQYF.

In this sample, this clone turned up a few times. This sequence joins TRBV9 and TRBJ2-1, with 10 bases matching TRBD2. V was clipped by 7 bases and J by 0 bases; unmatched bases: 4. CDR1 and CDR2 (germline): SGDLS, YYNGEE. The CDR3 runs 15 residues. The CDR3 reads CASSSGGGSYNEQFF. The CDR3 DNA follows: TGTGCCAGCTCTAGCGGGGGAGGCTCCTACAATGAGCAGTTCTTC.

The genes are TRBV2 and TRBJ2-1; the D is unclear. The CDR3 is made up of 15 amino acids. V lost 8 bases to trimming and J lost 3 bases, with 17 bases between them. Germline lookup yields CDR1 SNHLY and CDR2 FYNNEI. The DNA for the CDR3 is TGTGCCAGCCGTCAGTATAGGACCAACTACAATGAGCAGTTCTTC. Its protein product is CASRQYRTNYNEQFF.

This clone was detected only a few times. The rearrangement links TRBV30 to TRBJ1-5; D possibly corresponds to TRBD1 (6 bases). With 2 bases removed from V and 0 bases from J, the gap between germline ends came to 17 bases. Per the germline V gene, CDR1 is GTSNPN and CDR2 is SVGIG (reference sequence). The CDR3 is made up of 17 amino acids. The CDR3, as DNA: TGTGCCTGGAGTACCCCGGACAGTTTCTATAGCAATCAGCCCCAGCATTTT. Translation: CAWSTPDSFYSNQPQHF.

The V and J genes are TRBV21-1 and TRBJ1-6; the DNA was not used to check the table's D call, TRBD1. TRBV21-1 is shown as a pseudogene. The length of the CDR3 is 15 residues. CDR3 in DNA: TGTGCCAGCAGCAAAGGACCCACCGACAGGTTGGCCCTCCACTTT. This encodes CASSKGPTDRLALHF.

The chain joins TRBV30 to TRBJ2-2, with 10 bases that match TRBD1. The CDR3 sequence is 16 residues long. J gave up 6 bases and V 3 bases, and 10 bases lay outside the gene matches. Germline V gene sequence: CDR1 GTSNPN, CDR2 SVGIG (reference sequence). The chain's CDR3 is CAWRRQGTGVAGELFF. In nucleotides, the CDR3 is TGTGCCTGGAGGCGTCAAGGGACAGGGGTTGCCGGGGAGCTGTTTTTT.

This clone was counted only a few times. The V call is TRBV30, the J call TRBJ1-4; D call uncertain. The V end lost 5 bases, the J end lost 8 bases, and 6 bases lay between the germline ends. The CDR3 totals 10 residues. Germline assignment: CDR1 GTSNPN and CDR2 SVGIG (reference sequence). DNA of the CDR3: TGTGCCTGGGCTCGGGAAAAACTGTTTTTT. Its translation: CAWAREKLFF.

The chain is built from TRBV7-9 and TRBJ2-1; no reliable D call. CDR3 length: 12 amino acids. CDR1 is SEHNR and CDR2 is FQNEAQ in the germline V gene (reference sequence). V lost 5 bases and J lost 3, with 5 bases in between. Here the CDR3 reads CASSQNYNEQFF. Written as DNA, the CDR3 is TGTGCCAGCAGCCAAAACTACAATGAGCAGTTCTTC.

This clone was observed a few times. The V and J genes are TRBV4-2 and TRBJ1-1; the D gene is possibly TRBD1 (5 bases). The germline V gene encodes CDR1 LGHNA and CDR2 YNFKEQ. The CDR3 length is 17 residues. V was pared by 0 bases and J by 0 bases, with 14 bases between. The CDR3 bases are TGTGCCAGCAGCCAAGACCCAGGCGGGGGTGTGAACACTGAAGCTTTCTTT. Protein sequence: CASSQDPGGGVNTEAFF.

V and J are TRBV15 and TRBJ1-3; TRBD1 aligns across 10 bases. Losses at the gene ends were 4 bases for V and 3 bases for J; bases not matched to a gene: 3. Per germline, CDR1 LNHNV and CDR2 YYDKDF (reference sequence). CDR3 length: 15 residues. The CDR3 spells CATSIDRGHGNTIYF. In DNA, the CDR3 is TGTGCCACCAGCATAGACAGGGGGCATGGAAACACCATATATTTT.

The chain couples TRBV5-1 to TRBJ2-1; 7 nucleotides line up with TRBD2. Losses at the gene ends were 2 bases for V and 4 bases for J; bases not matched to a gene: 6. CDR1 SGHRS and CDR2 YFSETQ come from the germline V gene. The CDR3 is made up of 15 amino acids. CDR3 nucleotides: TGCGCCAGCAGCTTTAGACGGGGAGGGTACAATGAGCAGTTCTTC. Its translation: CASSFRRGGYNEQFF.

The chain has TRBV7-9 and TRBJ2-3; tentatively, D is TRBD2 (6 bases). The V end lost 3 bases, the J end lost 4 bases, and 11 bases lay between the germline ends. In germline, CDR1 is SEHNR, CDR2 FQNEAQ (reference sequence). CDR3 size: 14 residues. The CDR3 here is CASSFPGGADTQYF. CDR3 nucleotide sequence: TGTGCCAGCAGCTTTCCCGGGGGAGCAGATACGCAGTATTTT. Variable domain in full (rest from reference TRBV7-9 and TRBJ2-3): DTGVSQNPRHKITKRGQNVTFRCDPISEHNRLYWYRQTLGQGPEFLTYFQNEAQLEKSRLLSDRFSAERPKGSFSTLEIQRTEQGDSAMYLCASSFPGGADTQYFGPGTRLTVL.

V and J are TRBV25-1 and TRBJ2-5; maybe TRBD2 (6 bases). The V gene's germline CDR1 is MGHDK and CDR2 SYGVNS. Between the trimmed V and J ends, which lost 1 base and 5 bases, there was a span of 17 bases. CDR3 size: 16 residues. The CDR3 region has the DNA TGTGCCAGCAGTGAATTCCCCGTGGGGGGTTGGGAGACCCAGTACTTC. This sequence encodes CASSEFPVGGWETQYF.

This clone turned up a few times. The genes are TRBV7-2 and TRBJ2-5; TRBD2 matches at 7 bases. The CDR3 length is 16 residues. V gave up 1 base and J gave up 4 bases; unmatched junction bases: 9. CDR1 SGHTA and CDR2 FQGNSA come from the germline V gene. The CDR3 DNA follows: TGTGCCAGCAGCTTAGGCGGGGAGGGCTGGAGAGAGACCCAGTACTTC. It codes for CASSLGGEGWRETQYF. The complete variable domain, with remaining parts taken from reference TRBV7-2 and TRBJ2-5, reads GAGVSQSPSNKVTEKGKDVELRCDPISGHTALYWYRQSLGQGLEFLIYFQGNSAPDKSGLPSDRFSAERTGGSVSTLTIQRTQQEDSAVYLCASSLGGEGWRETQYFGPGTRLLVL.